This T cell receptor beta chain appears in the sequencing data of a study of T cells in Graves' hyperthyroidism and ophthalmopathy. Regarding the study as a whole: Onset of ophthalmopathy came a median about 6.5 months after the model predicted it.

Amplified TCR beta CDR3 regions derived from RNA transcripts. The primer set for the first-round RT-PCR of the TCR CDR3 was HTBI. TCRdb reprocessed the multiplex PCR reads with MiXCR, giving one entry per CDR3 protein. The table records about 570,000 distinct CDR3 sequences, roughly 50% of them present only once. From germline, CDR1 is ENHRY and CDR2 SYGVKD. V gave up 1 base and J gave up 2 bases, with 9 bases separating them. This CDR3 has 15 residues. In regard to this clonotype: Antigen unknown.

This TCR derives from an adult woman with Graves' disease, either hyperthyroidism or ophthalmopathy (not recorded which). The V call is TRBV10-3, the J call TRBJ1-5; D remains ambiguous. Input material: peripheral blood or thyroid tissue (not recorded which). CDR3 region: CAISEYRQRNQPQHF. CDR3 in DNA: TGTGCCATCAGTGAGTATCGGCAGCGCAATCAGCCCCAGCATTTT.